This entry lists 20 T cell receptor beta chains sequenced from one sample in a study of vaccination and CD4 T cells after COVID-19. The Oncomine TCR Beta short-read assay sequenced DNA from cultured CD4+ T cells. TCRdb independently ran MiXCR on the PCR reads; one entry per CDR3 protein. Of approximately 24,000 distinct CDR3 sequences in the sample, approximately 64% are singletons; the top ten hold about 20%. Treatment in this sample: approximately nine-day PBMC culture with coronavirus spike peptide pools or control peptides (ViraFEST assay). Antigens for these TCRs are unknown. Sequencing used CD4+ T cells from blood, cultured in vitro, obtained after SARS-CoV-2 vaccination. These receptors originate from a human donor who received a COVID-19 vaccine.

This clonotype came up once. This rearrangement joins TRBV24-1 to TRBJ2-5, with D unclear. Germline CDR1 KGHDR, CDR2 SFDVKD. V shed 4 bases and J shed 4 bases, with 6 bases lying between them. The CDR3 has 12 residues. CDR3 sequence reads: CATSEGLETQYF. CDR3 nucleotides: TGTGCCACCAGTGAAGGATTAGAGACCCAGTACTTC.

This clonotype was found a few times. V is TRBV7-2 and J is TRBJ2-1; 7 nucleotides agree with TRBD2. CDR3 length: 14 amino acids. Per the germline V gene, CDR1 is SGHTA and CDR2 is FQGNSA. V gave up 5 bases and J gave up 8 bases; unmatched junction bases: 9. In nucleotides, the CDR3 is TGTGCCAGCAGCCCCCGAGAGCGGGGCGATGAGCAGTTCTTC. This translates into CASSPRERGDEQFF. The whole variable domain, remainder taken from reference TRBV7-2 and TRBJ2-1, is GAGVSQSPSNKVTEKGKDVELRCDPISGHTALYWYRQSLGQGLEFLIYFQGNSAPDKSGLPSDRFSAERTGGSVSTLTIQRTQQEDSAVYLCASSPRERGDEQFFGPGTRLTVL.

The rearrangement joins TRBV5-6 to TRBJ1-2; D gene unclear. Per the germline V gene, CDR1 is SGHDT and CDR2 is YYEEEE. This CDR3 is built from 12 residues. V lost 2 bases and J 7 bases, leaving 9 bases between the germline ends. The CDR3 sequence is CASSLKVSGYTF. Written as DNA, the CDR3 is TGTGCCAGCAGCTTAAAGGTTTCTGGCTACACCTTC.

The chain recombines TRBV5-1 with TRBJ2-3; possible D gene TRBD2, 7 bases. V lost 3 bases, J lost 4 bases, and 12 bases lay in between. Germline CDR1 reads SGHRS; CDR2 reads YFSETQ. The CDR3 extends over 14 amino acids. The DNA for the CDR3 is TGCGCCAGCAGCTGGTCGGGGGGCTCAGATACGCAGTATTTT. It yields the protein CASSWSGGSDTQYF. The entire variable domain, with the rest obtained from reference TRBV5-1 and TRBJ2-3, is as follows: KAGVTQTPRYLIKTRGQQVTLSCSPISGHRSVSWYQQTPGQGLQFLFEYFSETQRNKGNFPGRFSGRQFSNSRSEMNVSTLELGDSALYLCASSWSGGSDTQYFGPGTRLTVL.

The chain uses TRBV30 and TRBJ1-4; D not certain. Trimming shortened V by 4 bases and J by 10 bases, and 13 bases separated the two germline ends. The V gene's germline CDR1 is GTSNPN and CDR2 SVGIG (reference sequence). The CDR3 extends over 12 amino acids. The CDR3 DNA reads as TGTGCCTGGATGTTTGGCAATCGAAAACTGTTTTTT. Amino acid sequence: CAWMFGNRKLFF.

This clonotype occurred a few times. J is TRBJ1-1 and V is TRBV12-3 or TRBV12-4, with D possibly matching TRBD1 (5 bases). The CDR3 has 17 amino acids. The V and J ends lost 2 bases and 4 bases respectively, with 20 bases between them. The CDR3 bases are TGTGCCAGCAGTTTACCCCTCTTTGAGCAGGGCGGCACTGAAGCTTTCTTT. This translates into CASSLPLFEQGGTEAFF.

This clonotype has more than one count but fewer than ten. The chain employs TRBV6-1 and TRBJ1-2; a weak D match, TRBD1 (6 bases). CDR1 and CDR2 from the germline V gene are MNHNS and SASEGT. The CDR3 runs 15 residues. V lost 7 bases and J lost 3, with 18 bases in between. The chain's CDR3 is CASTSPGHGDYGYTF. CDR3 nucleotide sequence: TGTGCCAGCACCAGTCCGGGACACGGGGACTATGGCTACACCTTC.

This chain joins TRBV30 and TRBJ1-2, with a weak D call TRBD1 (6 bases). The CDR3 contains 13 residues. Deletions cut 0 bases from V and 4 bases from J, with 9 bases between. Germline CDR1 GTSNPN, CDR2 SVGIG (reference sequence). This chain's CDR3 is CAWSVARGYGYTF. The CDR3, as DNA: TGTGCCTGGAGTGTAGCCAGGGGCTATGGCTACACCTTC. Full variable domain (missing parts from reference TRBV30 and TRBJ1-2): SQTIHQWPATLVQPVGSPLSLECTVEGTSNPNLYWYRQAAGRGLQLLFYSVGIGQISSEVPQNLSASRPQDRQFILSSKKLLLSDSGFYLCAWSVARGYGYTFGSGTRLTVV.

The rearrangement uses TRBV21-1 and TRBJ1-3; the tabulated D call, TRBD1, remains unverified against the DNA. TRBV21-1 is a pseudogene segment. The CDR3 sequence is 15 residues long. The CDR3, as DNA: TGTGCCAGCAGCATAGGGACCGACGGAGGAAACACCATATATTTT. This gives the protein CASSIGTDGGNTIYF.

The J gene is TRBJ1-6, the V gene TRBV27, with 9 nucleotides matching TRBD1. V gave up 2 bases and J gave up 8 bases; unmatched junction bases: 7. CDR3 length: 16 residues. Germline values: CDR1 MNHEY, CDR2 SMNVEV (reference sequence). The CDR3 is CASSLKGQGTYSPLHF. The CDR3 coding sequence is TGTGCCAGCAGTTTAAAGGGACAGGGAACATATTCACCCCTCCACTTT.

The chain uses TRBV20-1 and TRBJ1-1; D not certain. The CDR3 runs to 13 residues. Per germline, CDR1 DFQATT and CDR2 SNEGSKA (reference sequence). V lost 5 bases to trimming and J lost 1 base, with 11 bases between them. CDR3 in DNA: TGCAGTGCTGGTCGGACGGGGAACACTGAAGCTTTCTTT. This translates into CSAGRTGNTEAFF.

This clonotype was observed a few times. The chain combines TRBV15 with TRBJ1-5, with a possible D match to TRBD1 (6 bases). Trimming stripped 5 bases from V and 2 bases from J, with 10 bases between. The CDR3 totals 14 residues. The germline CDR1 and CDR2 sequences are LNHNV and YYDKDF (reference sequence). CDR3 nucleotide sequence: TGTGCCACCAGCGGAAGACAGGGCAATCAGCCCCAGCATTTT. Its translation is CATSGRQGNQPQHF.

The V gene is TRBV20-1, the J gene TRBJ1-5; 8 bases are shared with TRBD1. This CDR3 has 14 residues. Germline V gene lookup returns CDR1 DFQATT and CDR2 SNEGSKA (reference sequence). V gave up 6 bases and J gave up 2 bases; unmatched junction bases: 6. CDR3 bases: TGCAGTGCGAGTCCGGGACAGGGCAATCAGCCCCAGCATTTT. The encoded protein is CSASPGQGNQPQHF.

The chain joins TRBV20-1 to TRBJ1-2, with D possibly matching TRBD1 (6 bases). The CDR3 is 11 residues long. Germline loops: CDR1 DFQATT, CDR2 SNEGSKA (reference sequence). Trimming pared 4 bases from V and 14 bases from J, leaving 17 bases between. CDR3: CSAMRDTYRTF. Here the CDR3 DNA reads TGCAGTGCTATGAGGGACACCTACCGAACCTTC.

CDR3 amino acids: CASSLPGTGANEQYF. The DNA of the CDR3 is TGTGCCAGCAGTCTACCCGGGACAGGGGCCAACGAGCAGTACTTC. The chain joins TRBV6-1 to TRBJ2-7; 10 bases align to TRBD1. This CDR3 spans 15 amino acids. CDR1 MNHNS and CDR2 SASEGT come from the germline V gene. V lost 5 bases, J lost 5 bases, and 9 bases stayed unmatched.

J is TRBJ2-5 and V is TRBV27; D is ambiguous. V was trimmed by 5 bases and J by 5 bases, leaving 9 bases between them. The CDR3 totals 12 residues. Germline assignment: CDR1 MNHEY and CDR2 SMNVEV (reference sequence). This CDR3 is CASSPSRETQYF. For the CDR3, the DNA is TGTGCCAGCAGTCCTTCCAGGGAGACCCAGTACTTC.

V is TRBV30 and J is TRBJ1-2; D gene uncertain. The CDR3 is 15 residues long. The V end lost 3 bases, the J end lost 7 bases, and 21 bases lay between the germline ends. Germline CDR1 is GTSNPN and CDR2 is SVGIG (reference sequence). CDR3 DNA sequence: TGTGCCTGGAGCTTCCCCCCGGCGGGAGGCGGTGGCTACACCTTC. Translated: CAWSFPPAGGGGYTF. The full variable domain, its missing parts supplied by reference TRBV30 and TRBJ1-2, is SQTIHQWPATLVQPVGSPLSLECTVEGTSNPNLYWYRQAAGRGLQLLFYSVGIGQISSEVPQNLSASRPQDRQFILSSKKLLLSDSGFYLCAWSFPPAGGGGYTFGSGTRLTVV.

This sequence joins TRBV12-3 or TRBV12-4 and TRBJ2-7; 7 positions match TRBD1. With 6 bases clipped from V and 6 bases from J, the junction kept 11 bases outside the gene matches. This CDR3 has 14 residues. CDR3 in amino acids: CASSMTGISSEQYF. The DNA for the CDR3 is TGTGCCAGCAGCATGACAGGGATCTCGTCCGAGCAGTACTTC.

The chain combines TRBV10-3 with TRBJ2-7; 14 nucleotides line up with TRBD2. CDR3 length equals 14 residues. The V gene's germline CDR1 is ENHRY and CDR2 SYGVKD. After removal of 4 bases from V and 7 bases from J, the junction contained 3 bases not matched to a gene. The DNA for the CDR3 is TGTGCCATCAGTGGGGGGACTAGCGGGAGAGAGCAGTACTTC. It specifies CAISGGTSGREQYF.

The chain couples TRBV9 to TRBJ2-5, with TRBD1 identical over 8 bases. The trim removed 0 bases at V and 5 bases at J, leaving 6 bases unmatched. Per the germline V gene, CDR1 is SGDLS and CDR2 is YYNGEE. The CDR3 totals 15 residues. The CDR3 coding sequence is TGTGCCAGCAGCGTAGGTCAGACAGGGGCCGAGACCCAGTACTTC. It specifies CASSVGQTGAETQYF.